This T cell receptor (beta chain) was retrieved from a study of T-cell memory formation after mild COVID-19. Study-wide context: Largely donor-specific TCR clusters were found.

TCRdb passed the 5' RACE reads through MiXCR, listing each CDR3 protein once. The sample has approximately 250,000 distinct CDR3 sequences, roughly 16% seen once. In this sample, this clonotype turned up a few times. V lost 0 bases and J lost 7, with 4 bases in between. The CDR3 length is 12 residues. Germline V gives CDR1 SGHTA, CDR2 FQGNSA. The sequenced material came from PBMCs or a T cell subset sorted from them (not recorded which). The gene calls are TRBV7-2 and TRBJ1-5, with D unclear. The source is a man aged 18 to 35 who had mild COVID-19 (a few samples of this study predate the infection). Cell type and time point are not known. This chain's CDR3 is CASSLASQPQHF. CDR3 DNA: TGTGCCAGCAGCTTAGCCTCACAGCCCCAGCATTTT. Combining the CDR3 with reference TRBV7-2 and TRBJ1-5 gives the whole variable domain GAGVSQSPSNKVTEKGKDVELRCDPISGHTALYWYRQSLGQGLEFLIYFQGNSAPDKSGLPSDRFSAERTGGSVSTLTIQRTQQEDSAVYLCASSLASQPQHFGDGTRLSIL.